The sequence of this T cell receptor beta chain was determined in a study of regulatory T cells in long-lasting Graves disease. Study-wide findings and caveats: The TCR repertoire of persistent Graves' patients was less diverse than that of newly diagnosed ones.

Both iRepertoire HTBI primers and Arm-PCR of CDR3 regions were used to build the TCR beta libraries. TCRdb itself ran the multiplex PCR reads through MiXCR, one entry per CDR3 protein. In the table there are about 430,000 distinct CDR3 sequences, approximately 15% of which are singletons. V gave up 3 bases and J gave up 6 bases; unmatched junction bases: 10. This CDR3 has 17 amino acids. Germline V CDR1 and CDR2: LGHDT, YNNKEL (reference sequence). This clonotype was seen many times. Its target is unknown. Stated time point: newly diagnosed GD, antithyroid drugs for less than 3 months. RNA from PBMCs was the source of the TCR library. The sample was also reused in another study, on T cells in Graves' hyperthyroidism and ophthalmopathy. This second study says: The diagnostic basis comprised clinical symptoms, serum thyroxine and TRAb, thyroid ultrasound and orbital computed tomography. The blood repertoire included most of the expanded thyroid clonotypes above 0.001. Ophthalmopathy got predicted by the model a median approximately six months before its onset.

The sequenced sample was peripheral blood mononuclear cells (PBMCs), obtained at new diagnosis, from a patient treated with antithyroid drugs. This sequence originates from a woman aged 40 to 49 with Graves disease. The rearrangement uses TRBV3-1 and TRBJ2-2, with TRBD1 matching 10 bases. CDR3 nucleotide sequence: TGTGCCAGCAGCCAGCTGAATGAGGACAGGGGGTCCGGGGAGCTGTTTTTT. It specifies CASSQLNEDRGSGELFF.